These 32 T cell receptor beta chains originate from one sample sequenced in a study of T cell repertoires in cytomegalovirus infection. Antigens for these TCRs are unknown. TCRdb recomputed calls from the reads with MiXCR, one row per CDR3 protein. The sample has 550,000 to 700,000 distinct CDR3 sequences, over 35% seen once. The sequenced sample was cultured PBMCs, obtained from culture after CMV antigen stimulation. The receptors shown here come from a human donor in good health (CMV status not recorded). Some clones in this sample may be carry-over from other donors' samples.

The chain combines TRBV11-2 with TRBJ2-1; perhaps TRBD1 as D (6 bases). V lost 5 bases to trimming and J lost 2 bases, with 19 bases between them. CDR1 and CDR2 from the germline V gene are SGHAT and FQNNGV. The CDR3 length is 17 residues. CDR3: CASSLGGAHQPYNEQFF. CDR3 nucleotides: TGTGCCAGCAGCCTAGGGGGTGCACATCAGCCCTACAATGAGCAGTTCTTC. Using reference TRBV11-2 and TRBJ2-1 for the parts outside the CDR3, the full variable domain is EAGVAQSPRYKIIEKRQSVAFWCNPISGHATLYWYQQILGQGPKLLIQFQNNGVVDDSQLPKDRFSAERLKGVDSTLKIQPAKLEDSAVYLCASSLGGAHQPYNEQFFGPGTRLTVL.

About this clonotype itself: At one of its ends the junction is not consistent with the germline gene, which may arise from a read error. The chain recombines TRBV4-1 with TRBJ2-5, with a weak D call TRBD1 (6 bases). The length of the CDR3 is 15 residues. CDR1 and CDR2 from the germline V gene are MGHRA and YSYEKL. The CDR3 sequence is CASSQGGLYQETQYF. The DNA of the CDR3 is TGTGCCAGCAGCCAAGGGGGTCTGTACCAAGAGACCCAGTACTTC.

This clonotype was seen at least ten times. The chain combines TRBV7-2 with TRBJ2-3; D is undetermined. The germline gives CDR1 SGHTA, CDR2 FQGNSA. V dropped 1 base and J dropped 0 bases, with 11 bases sitting between them. The CDR3 covers 16 residues. This CDR3 reads CASSLGISTSTDTQYF. The CDR3, as DNA: TGTGCCAGCAGCTTAGGGATTAGCACTAGCACAGATACGCAGTATTTT. Supplemented by reference TRBV7-2 and TRBJ2-3, the full variable domain reads GAGVSQSPSNKVTEKGKDVELRCDPISGHTALYWYRQSLGQGLEFLIYFQGNSAPDKSGLPSDRFSAERTGGSVSTLTIQRTQQEDSAVYLCASSLGISTSTDTQYFGPGTRLTVL.

This chain uses TRBV6-1 with TRBJ1-5, with no clear D. There are 13 residues in the CDR3. Germline assignment: CDR1 MNHNS and CDR2 SASEGT. Trimming shortened V by 6 bases and J by 0 bases, and 6 bases separated the two germline ends. DNA for the CDR3: TGTGCCAGCAGGGACCTTAGCAATCAGCCCCAGCATTTT. It specifies CASRDLSNQPQHF.

The chain recombines TRBV7-2 with TRBJ1-1; a possible D gene is TRBD1 (6 bases). The CDR3 consists of 19 residues. Trimming took 5 bases from V and 1 from J, leaving 26 bases between them. Germline V gene data show CDR1 as SGHTA and CDR2 as FQGNSA. The CDR3 DNA is TGTGCCAGCAGCCAACTAAGGGGTGGAATGGAGGACAGGAACACTGAAGCTTTCTTT. Translated: CASSQLRGGMEDRNTEAFF.

The CDR3 DNA reads TGTGCCAGCAGCCCCCTGGTCGGACTGGAGACCCAGTACTTC. Protein: CASSPLVGLETQYF. The V gene is TRBV7-2, the J gene TRBJ2-5, with a weak D call TRBD2 (5 bases). This CDR3 has 14 amino acids. Per the germline V gene, CDR1 is SGHTA and CDR2 is FQGNSA. V shed 5 bases and J shed 5 bases, with 15 bases lying between them.

The V call is TRBV2, the J call TRBJ1-4; D gene uncertain. The CDR3 has 13 amino acids. The germline gives CDR1 SNHLY, CDR2 FYNNEI. Trimming took off 4 bases at V and 8 bases at J, with 11 bases between the two ends. The DNA for the CDR3 is TGTGCCAGCAGTGGAAGCGGAGGGGAAAAACTGTTTTTT. Translated: CASSGSGGEKLFF.

This clonotype was counted only a few times. The chain combines TRBV7-2 with TRBJ2-3, with D perhaps given as TRBD1 or TRBD2 (5 bases each). Germline assignment: CDR1 SGHTA and CDR2 FQGNSA. Trimming cost V 3 bases and J 6 bases, with 28 bases left between them. The CDR3 covers 19 residues. The CDR3 DNA reads as TGTGCCAGCAGCTTCCCCTTAGAGGGACCCGGAGACTCTGGGGATACGCAGTATTTT. The encoded protein is CASSFPLEGPGDSGDTQYF.

The J gene is TRBJ2-3, the V gene TRBV2, with TRBD2 as a possible D gene (5 bases). The CDR3 is made up of 15 amino acids. Trimming cost V 3 bases and J 2 bases, with 12 bases left between them. CDR1 SNHLY and CDR2 FYNNEI come from the germline V gene. The CDR3 sequence: CASSEGATTTDTQYF. CDR3 bases: TGTGCCAGCAGTGAGGGAGCCACCACCACAGATACGCAGTATTTT.

This clonotype was counted between two and nine times. V and J are TRBV6-5 and TRBJ2-1, with TRBD2 identical over 10 bases. The J segment lost 10 bases and the V segment lost 2 bases, leaving 8 bases of the junction unmatched. This CDR3 region has 15 residues. Germline CDR1 is MNHEY and CDR2 is SVGAGI. This chain's CDR3 is CASSYTSGAMQEQFF. For the CDR3, the DNA is TGTGCCAGCAGTTACACTAGCGGGGCCATGCAGGAGCAGTTCTTC.

The chain has TRBV24-1 and TRBJ2-7; D may be TRBD1 or TRBD2 (5 bases each). CDR1 and CDR2 (germline): KGHDR, SFDVKD. The V gene lost 11 bases and the J gene lost 7 bases, with 26 bases spanning the gap. This CDR3 spans 15 amino acids. The CDR3 reads CANCIRDPGWWEQYF. The DNA of the CDR3 is TGTGCCAACTGTATCCGGGACCCTGGATGGTGGGAGCAGTACTTC.

V gene TRBV12-3 or TRBV12-4 combines with J gene TRBJ2-3; no definite D call. This CDR3 comprises 12 residues. Trimming cost V 11 bases and J 2 bases, with 11 bases left between them. CDR3 in amino acids: CAGSDATDTQYF. The CDR3 DNA is TGTGCCGGGTCGGACGCCACAGATACGCAGTATTTT.

This chain links TRBV10-3 with TRBJ1-2; D unresolved. V dropped 0 bases and J dropped 7 bases, with 3 bases sitting between them. CDR1 ENHRY and CDR2 SYGVKD come from the germline V gene. The CDR3 has 11 residues. In DNA, the CDR3 is TGTGCCATCAGTGAGTCGGTTGGCTACACCTTC. It yields the protein CAISESVGYTF.

The rearrangement links TRBV7-2 to TRBJ1-2; D unresolved. Trimming removed 1 base at V and 11 bases at J, with 14 bases between. The length of the CDR3 is 13 residues. Germline lookup yields CDR1 SGHTA and CDR2 FQGNSA. The CDR3 sequence is CASSLVVLGVYTF. The CDR3, as DNA: TGTGCCAGCAGCTTAGTTGTTCTGGGTGTTTACACCTTC.

This clonotype appeared many times. The chain combines TRBV7-2 with TRBJ2-3, with D maybe TRBD2 (6 bases). The V end lost 5 bases, the J end lost 5 bases, and 11 bases lay between the germline ends. The CDR3 loop spans 13 amino acids. The germline gives CDR1 SGHTA, CDR2 FQGNSA. The CDR3 here is CASSGNGGDTQYF. For the CDR3, the DNA is TGTGCCAGCAGCGGCAACGGGGGAGATACGCAGTATTTT.

V gene TRBV6-2 or TRBV6-3 combines with J gene TRBJ1-2; no reliable D call. The CDR3 spans 13 residues. Germline V CDR1 and CDR2: MNHEY, SVGEGT. Trimming took 6 bases from V and 3 from J, leaving 11 bases between them. The CDR3 sequence: CASSPYADYGYTF. The CDR3 DNA reads TGTGCCAGCAGCCCATACGCCGACTATGGCTACACCTTC.

As DNA, the CDR3 is TGTGCCATCAGTGTAGGTGGCAGGGGCGGCAATCAGCCCCAGCATTTT. Translated: CAISVGGRGGNQPQHF. The genes are TRBV10-3 and TRBJ1-5; D is perhaps TRBD1 (6 bases). Germline V CDR1 and CDR2: ENHRY, SYGVKD. Trimming removed 4 bases from V and 2 bases from J, with 15 bases in between. The CDR3 has 16 amino acids.

The chain couples TRBV4-3 to TRBJ1-3, with D possibly being TRBD1 (6 bases). Between the trimmed V and J ends, which lost 5 bases and 9 bases, there was a span of 23 bases. CDR1 and CDR2 (germline): LGHNA, YSLEER. This CDR3 spans 16 amino acids. CDR3 nucleotides: TGCGCCAGCAGCTGCCGACAGGTCGTGTATCGTGGCACCATATATTTT. Its protein product is CASSCRQVVYRGTIYF.

The chain carries TRBV7-8 and TRBJ2-3, with D tentatively TRBD2 (6 bases). The V end was cut by 11 bases, the J end by 1 base, with 16 bases between. The CDR3 consists of 14 residues. CDR1 SGHVS and CDR2 FQNEAQ come from the germline V gene. CDR3 DNA sequence: TGTGCCGGGAATAGGGGAGGAGGCACAGATACGCAGTATTTT. It translates to CAGNRGGGTDTQYF.

V usage is TRBV7-2 and J usage is TRBJ1-5; TRBD1 aligns across 7 bases. This CDR3 comprises 14 residues. J lost 11 bases, V lost 5 bases, and 12 bases had no gene match. Germline loops: CDR1 SGHTA, CDR2 FQGNSA. CDR3 in amino acids: CASSQRTGVLAQHF. CDR3 DNA: TGTGCCAGCAGCCAACGGACAGGCGTTCTAGCCCAGCATTTT.

The chain links TRBV7-2 to TRBJ1-1; tentative D call: TRBD1 (6 bases). Trimming cost V 4 bases and J 11 bases, with 11 bases left between them. CDR1 and CDR2 from the germline V gene are SGHTA and FQGNSA. The CDR3 consists of 11 residues. CDR3 loop: CASSSQGSAFF. CDR3 coding DNA: TGTGCCAGCAGCTCCCAGGGGTCCGCTTTCTTT.

In its sample, this clonotype is medium-sized. The CDR3 reads CASSSGGQSQETQYF. As DNA, the CDR3 is TGTGCCAGCAGCTCTGGGGGACAGTCCCAAGAGACCCAGTACTTC. The gene calls are TRBV7-2 and TRBJ2-5; TRBD1 matches at 7 bases. CDR3 length: 15 residues. CDR1 and CDR2 from the germline V gene are SGHTA and FQGNSA. Unmatched junction bases numbered 6, after V lost 4 bases and J lost 1 base. The variable domain in full, with the rest retrieved from reference TRBV7-2 and TRBJ2-5, is GAGVSQSPSNKVTEKGKDVELRCDPISGHTALYWYRQSLGQGLEFLIYFQGNSAPDKSGLPSDRFSAERTGGSVSTLTIQRTQQEDSAVYLCASSSGGQSQETQYFGPGTRLLVL.

This clonotype was detected only once. CDR3 in DNA: TGTGCCTCGCGTCCTAATTTCTTGGGCTCCTACGAGCAGTACTTC. This sequence encodes CASRPNFLGSYEQYF. This chain uses TRBV11-2 with TRBJ2-7; D is uncertain. The CDR3 runs 15 residues. V was cut by 11 bases and J by 0 bases, with 20 bases left in between. Germline values: CDR1 SGHAT, CDR2 FQNNGV.

This clonotype showed up just a few times. The chain joins TRBV7-9 to TRBJ2-7; D perhaps matches TRBD2 (6 bases). The CDR3 totals 14 residues. V gave up 3 bases and J gave up 6 bases, with 15 bases separating them. CDR1 SEHNR and CDR2 FQNEAQ come from the germline V gene (reference sequence). Written as DNA, the CDR3 is TGTGCCAGCAGCTTGGGGGGAGATGGGGCCGAGCAGTACTTC. Its translation: CASSLGGDGAEQYF.

This clonotype was observed a handful of times. The gene calls are TRBV6-2 or TRBV6-3 and TRBJ2-1; D not resolved. The germline gives CDR1 MNHEY, CDR2 SVGEGT. Trimming left V 2 bases short and J 2 bases short, with 13 bases between. This CDR3 is 16 amino acids long. The CDR3 loop reads CASSYTLTRTYNEQFF. The CDR3, as DNA: TGTGCCAGCAGTTACACCCTGACGCGGACCTACAATGAGCAGTTCTTC.

This sequence joins TRBV6-1 and TRBJ2-1, with 7 nucleotides matching TRBD2. The germline gives CDR1 MNHNS, CDR2 SASEGT. The CDR3 contains 16 residues. With V trimmed by 4 bases and J by 5 bases, 11 bases remained unmatched. The DNA of the CDR3 is TGTGCCAGCAGTGTCCTAGGGACTATACGAAACAATGAGCAGTTCTTC. Translated: CASSVLGTIRNNEQFF.

This clonotype was found many times. The genes are TRBV7-2 and TRBJ2-1; D remains ambiguous. Trimming removed 1 base from V and 0 bases from J, with 7 bases in between. CDR3 length: 15 amino acids. Germline V gene lookup returns CDR1 SGHTA and CDR2 FQGNSA. As DNA, the CDR3 is TGTGCCAGCAGCTTAGAGGGTGGCTCCTACAATGAGCAGTTCTTC. Translated, it gives CASSLEGGSYNEQFF.

The table lists this clonotype with a few counts. The chain is built from TRBV7-8 and TRBJ1-5, with 9 bases lining up with TRBD1. The CDR3 has 15 amino acids. After removal of 5 bases from V and 5 bases from J, the junction contained 7 bases not matched to a gene. Germline loops: CDR1 SGHVS, CDR2 FQNEAQ. The CDR3 coding sequence is TGTGCCAGCAGCCACCGACAGGGGGTCCATCAGCCCCAGCATTTT. This codes for CASSHRQGVHQPQHF.

This clonotype has a handful of counts. V usage is TRBV7-2 and J usage is TRBJ2-2; D is unresolved. Trimming pared 5 bases from V and 5 bases from J, leaving 12 bases between. CDR3 size: 14 residues. The germline gives CDR1 SGHTA, CDR2 FQGNSA. Written as DNA, the CDR3 is TGTGCCAGCAGCCCCCCCGGGCGAACCGGGGAGCTGTTTTTT. Protein product: CASSPPGRTGELFF.

The chain is built from TRBV2 and TRBJ2-7; 7 nucleotides agree with TRBD2. CDR1 and CDR2 from the germline V gene are SNHLY and FYNNEI. The CDR3 is 17 residues long. V shed 8 bases, J shed 5 bases, and the junction held 21 bases outside the gene matches. CDR3 DNA sequence: TGTGCCAGCGGGACCCGGGAGGAGTGGGGTATTTTCCACGAGCAGTACTTC. This sequence encodes CASGTREEWGIFHEQYF.

The CDR3 DNA reads as TGTGCCAGCAGCTTAGTGGGAGCTGAGCAGTTCTTC. As protein: CASSLVGAEQFF. The chain carries TRBV7-2 and TRBJ2-1; D possibly corresponds to TRBD2 (5 bases). Germline-derived CDR1 and CDR2 are SGHTA and FQGNSA. CDR3 length: 12 amino acids. Trimming cost V 1 base and J 9 bases, with 7 bases left between them.

A few counts support this clonotype. The V gene is TRBV4-1, the J gene TRBJ1-4; 7 nucleotides line up with TRBD1. In germline, CDR1 is MGHRA, CDR2 YSYEKL. The CDR3 has 15 amino acids. V was pared by 3 bases and J by 6 bases, with 7 bases of the junction left unmatched. The CDR3 loop is CASSHLTGVDEKLFF. The DNA for the CDR3 is TGCGCCAGCAGCCACCTTACAGGGGTAGATGAAAAACTGTTTTTT.